The source of this TCR beta chain is a study of T cell repertoires in cytomegalovirus infection. General observations from the study: In two of eight donors, the top clonotype was HLA-C-restricted CMV-specific.

This clonotype was picked up a small number of times. Its antigen is undetermined. Trimming shortened V by 9 bases and J by 6 bases, and 15 bases separated the two germline ends. The CDR3 contains 12 residues. Germline V gene sequence: CDR1 MGHDK, CDR2 SYGVNS. One entry per CDR3 protein results from TCRdb running MiXCR on the reads. The repertoire holds a few hundred thousand distinct CDR3 sequences, with around a quarter as singletons. The specimen comprised cultured PBMCs, sampled from culture after CMV antigen stimulation. The chain joins TRBV25-1 to TRBJ2-7; either TRBD1 or TRBD2 may fit D (5 bases each). The receptor was isolated from a human donor in good health (CMV status not recorded). Some clones in this sample may be carry-over from other donors' samples. The CDR3 nucleotides read TGTGCCAGTGGGACGGAACTGCGCGAGCAGTACTTC. It specifies CASGTELREQYF.